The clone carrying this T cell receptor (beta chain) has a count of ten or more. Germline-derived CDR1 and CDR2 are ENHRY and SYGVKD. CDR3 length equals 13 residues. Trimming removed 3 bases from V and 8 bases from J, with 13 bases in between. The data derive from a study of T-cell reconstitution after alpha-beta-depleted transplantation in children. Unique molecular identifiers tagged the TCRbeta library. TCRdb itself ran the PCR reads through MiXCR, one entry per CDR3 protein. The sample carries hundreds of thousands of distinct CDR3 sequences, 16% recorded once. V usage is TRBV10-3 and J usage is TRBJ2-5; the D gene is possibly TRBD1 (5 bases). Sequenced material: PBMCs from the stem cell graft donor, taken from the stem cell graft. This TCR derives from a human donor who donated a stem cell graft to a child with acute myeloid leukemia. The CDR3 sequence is CAISEVGAGTQYF. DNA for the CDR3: TGTGCCATCAGTGAAGTAGGGGCAGGAACCCAGTACTTC.